This T cell receptor beta chain stems from a study of beta chain features in type 1 diabetes (dated by TCRdb to the late 2010s). With regard to the full study: Mean age, gender distribution, total cell number and subset yield were not different between patients and healthy donors. A total of roughly 99 million sorted cells were examined across all samples, and the number of cells per subset was strongly correlated with RNA yield. The study compared the TCRB repertoires of sorted circulating CD4+ T cell subsets in recently diagnosed type 1 diabetes patients with those in matched healthy donors. Regulatory and stem cell-like memory subsets were obtained from only 8 patients and about eight healthy donors, while naive and central memory subsets were obtained from all 28 donors.

Inclusive of the bounding cysteine and phenylalanine, the CDR3 is 14 residues long. CDR3 DNA is the only sequence kept; it has 42 bases, read in frame from the first base. The V end loses 4 bases and the J end loses 12 bases, and a stretch of 19 bases separates them. The germline V gene yields SGHDN for CDR1 and FVKESK for CDR2. For this clone: What this receptor recognizes is not known. No much larger clonotype is one base removed from it; base qualities were not supplied.

The High Capacity cDNA Reverse Transcription Kit was used to reverse transcribe all of the isolated RNA, meaning that expressed TCRB transcripts were what got sequenced. Deep immunoSEQ sequencing was applied to naive, central memory and regulatory T cell samples, giving an average of roughly 3.5 million total reads per sample. After sorted cells were lysed in RLT buffer, RNA was extracted with DNase-treated RNeasy Micro or Mini kits, with the choice depending on cell number. Each cell subset was processed separately to prevent cross-contamination, with patient and healthy donor samples processed together. The immunoSEQ multiplex PCR was used to amplify TCRB sequences from cDNA, generating 87-bp fragments that spanned the CDR3 region. Sequencing of the amplicons was done on the Illumina HiSeq platform. Per the source publication's procedure: PCR bias was corrected computationally using synthetic template baselines, and reads within Hamming distance 2 were collapsed, with unmergeable singletons discarded. By aligning reads against IMGT, V, D and J genes, CDR3 length, and insertions or deletions at six rearrangement sites were assigned. Clonotype counts were normalized to sorted cell number within each subset before computing true diversity and Gini coefficients with the tcR R package. Repertoire sharing was quantified using the overlap coefficient calculated on TCRB nucleotide sequences. Out-of-frame TCRB sequences from naive cells were analyzed as a proxy for the pre-selection repertoire. What TCRdb holds here is the immuneACCESS table cut down to in-frame rearrangements. Part of the clones is not present; checked against another copy, under half of the missing clones reflect an unresolved V gene, and the others are unexplained. V and J calls and clone size are those listed in that table; D and trimming were worked out from the DNA. This sample lists under 350,000 clones; roughly an eighth were detected once. In total, the top ten clones hold roughly 0.018% of the sample.

Each donor gave one peripheral blood draw, averaging approximately 0.12 L, which was collected into heparinised tubes. A BD FACSAria II was used to sort naive, central memory, regulatory and stem cell-like memory CD4+ T cells with a panel that included CD45RO, CCR7, CD25, CD127, CD95 and CD27. Every sorted population had a purity above 95%. Right away, PBMCs were isolated by Lymphoprep density gradient centrifugation and were stained directly, with no culture step. Samples were stained and sorted in pairs, with one healthy donor and one patient per experiment, so that batch effects were minimized. Summary of the overall study and its limitations: HLA sub-analyses involved small numbers of individuals, so any influence of HLA type on TCRB rearrangement remained unresolved. Fewer insertions and more nucleotide deletions at VDJ recombination sites were observed in patients with type 1 diabetes, implying thymic rearrangement abnormalities. A moderate but significant shortening of TCRB CDR3 length was observed in type 1 diabetes patients in all four CD4+ subsets. The naive, central memory and regulatory TCRB repertoires appeared to resemble one another more closely among patients than among healthy donors. PCR may preferentially amplify shorter templates, but because patient and control samples were amplified and corrected together, any resulting skew would affect both groups equally. Sequencing cDNA rather than genomic DNA could over-represent highly expressing activated cells, although activation and CD3 levels did not differ between groups.

The sequence derives from a man younger than 45 with type 1 diabetes. Rearrangement joined TRBV14 to TRBJ2-1; too little of a D gene remains to name it. The specimen sequenced was naive CD4+ T cells from blood. The sample's cell subset or site, from its label and the paper: true naive CD4+ T cells. In nucleotides, the sequence is TGTGCCAGCAGCCTTCTCACGGGTAGTAGAGTGCAGTTCTTC. Its protein is CASSLLTGSRVQFF.